These 2 T cell receptor beta chains were sequenced from one sample in a study of shared clonotypes between healthy human individuals. Clones were read by immunoSEQ multiplex PCR, and TCRdb kept only the in-frame ones, dropping some. In the table there are a few million clones, approximately 90% of which are singletons. The specimen sequenced was naive CD4+ T cells sorted from blood. Subset denoted: CD45RA+ positively selected. Receptors originate from a man between 18 and 29 years old in good health.

This clone was recorded once. The V and J genes are TRBV11-3 and TRBJ2-1; 9 bases are shared with TRBD1. Per the germline V gene, CDR1 is SGHNT and CDR2 is YENEEA. V lost 5 bases, J lost 6 bases, and 14 bases stayed unmatched. CDR3 length equals 17 residues. The CDR3 spells CASSRGGTGGVGNEQFF. The CDR3 coding sequence is TGTGCCAGCAGCCGTGGGGGTACAGGGGGCGTCGGCAATGAGCAGTTCTTC.

CDR3 nucleotides: TGTGCCACCACAGGGCTAAGCGTCTCCTACGAGCAGTACTTC. Protein product: CATTGLSVSYEQYF. The rearrangement uses TRBV28 and TRBJ2-7; the D gene is possibly TRBD1 (6 bases). V was cut by 10 bases and J by 0 bases, with 16 bases left in between. This CDR3 comprises 14 residues. CDR1 is MDHEN and CDR2 is SYDVKM in the germline V gene. Looking up the rest from reference TRBV28 and TRBJ2-7 gives the full variable domain: DVKVTQSSRYLVKRTGEKVFLECVQDMDHENMFWYRQDPGLGLRLIYFSYDVKMKEKGDIPEGYSVSREKKERFSLILESASTNQTSMYLCATTGLSVSYEQYFGPGTRLTVT.